A selection of T cell receptor beta chains follows, all from one sample in a study of cytomegalovirus exposure and HLA in healthy donors. The assay was immunoSEQ multiplex PCR, and TCRdb's table has in-frame clones only and misses some. The data contain some 90,000 clones, around four fifths of them singletons. The sample comprised PBMCs. These receptors came from a boy aged 5-17 years in good health and CMV-seronegative. Each CDR3 is given with its conserved first and last residue. Each record gives: D gene, clone size, J gene, V gene, CDR3 protein, CDR3 DNA. The D gene is left open where the match is weak. Size tells how often a clone was seen (once, few, many) or the class of an expanded clone, and some rows leave it out.

.	.	TRBJ1-1	TRBV30	CAWILGPKAFF	TGTGCCTGGATCTTGGGCCCTAAAGCTTTCTTT
TRBD1	once	TRBJ2-1	TRBV5-4	CASSPVPGQGSYNEQFF	TGTGCCAGCAGCCCGGTTCCGGGACAGGGTTCCTACAATGAGCAGTTCTTC
TRBD1	.	TRBJ1-1	TRBV28	CASSFRPGGLTEAFF	TGTGCCAGCAGTTTCCGACCAGGGGGCCTTACTGAAGCTTTCTTT
TRBD1	.	TRBJ2-1	TRBV28	CASSLITTGGSEQFF	TGTGCCAGCAGCCTCATCACAACAGGGGGCAGTGAGCAGTTCTTC
TRBD1	.	TRBJ1-5	TRBV5-8	CASSPRDRRIPQPQHF	TGTGCCAGCAGCCCCCGGGACAGACGAATCCCTCAGCCCCAGCATTTT
.	.	TRBJ1-1	TRBV6-5	CASSQDMVNTEAFF	TGTGCCAGCAGCCAGGACATGGTGAACACTGAAGCTTTCTTT
.	.	TRBJ1-2	TRBV4-1	CASSQPFREKRRGYTF	TGCGCCAGCAGCCAACCGTTTAGGGAGAAACGGAGGGGCTACACCTTC
.	.	TRBJ1-1	TRBV28	CASSLLRRAFAEAFF	TGTGCCAGCAGTTTGCTCCGCCGCGCCTTCGCTGAAGCTTTCTTT
TRBD1	once	TRBJ1-2	TRBV6-5	CASRRTGGAVGYTF	TGTGCCAGCAGAAGGACAGGGGGCGCGGTTGGCTACACCTTC
.	.	TRBJ2-1	TRBV7-9	CASSWLGEDEQFF	TGTGCCAGCAGCTGGTTGGGTGAGGATGAGCAGTTCTTC
TRBD2	once	TRBJ2-7	TRBV28	CASSPGTSGSYEQYF	TGTGCCAGCAGCCCCGGGACTAGCGGCTCCTACGAGCAGTACTTC
.	.	TRBJ2-3	TRBV10-1	CASSESRRGPSTDTQYF	TGCGCCAGCAGTGAGAGTCGGCGGGGACCTAGCACAGATACGCAGTATTTT
.	.	TRBJ1-5	TRBV27	CASAELQGNQPQHF	TGTGCCAGCGCCGAGCTACAGGGCAATCAGCCCCAGCATTTT
TRBD2	.	TRBJ2-1	TRBV7-2	CASSSPGKRGRNEQFF	TGTGCCAGCAGCTCCCCTGGGAAGCGGGGGAGGAATGAGCAGTTCTTC
.	.	TRBJ2-3	TRBV10-1	CASNPGGTDTQYF	TGCGCCAGCAACCCCGGGGGCACAGATACGCAGTATTTT
TRBD2	.	TRBJ2-7	TRBV6-5	CASSYSVGLAYEQYF	TGTGCCAGCAGTTACTCTGTGGGACTAGCCTACGAGCAGTACTTC
TRBD2	.	TRBJ2-4	TRBV28	CASRISSGSDIQYF	TGTGCCAGCAGGATTTCTAGCGGGAGTGACATTCAGTACTTC
.	.	TRBJ1-2	TRBV15	CATSPKNPAGYGYTF	TGTGCCACCAGCCCTAAGAACCCGGCAGGCTATGGCTACACCTTC
.	.	TRBJ2-1	TRBV4-3	CASSPTRGGEQFF	TGCGCCAGCAGCCCAACTAGAGGCGGTGAGCAGTTCTTC
TRBD1	.	TRBJ1-6	TRBV7-9	CASSSTGTDDSKPLHF	TGTGCCAGCAGCTCAACCGGGACAGATGATTCTAAACCCCTCCACTTT
.	.	TRBJ2-5	TRBV2	CASSEGQGGETQYF	TGTGCCAGCAGTGAAGGGCAGGGTGGAGAGACCCAGTACTTC
TRBD1	.	TRBJ1-6	TRBV7-9	CASSFRDSNNSPLHF	TGTGCCAGCAGCTTCCGGGACAGCAATAATTCACCCCTCCACTTT
TRBD2	.	TRBJ2-7	TRBV4-3	CASSQDSGGGAYEQYF	TGCGCCAGCAGCCAAGATTCTGGCGGGGGGGCCTACGAGCAGTACTTC
.	.	TRBJ2-7	TRBV7-9	CASSFSSGTFYEQYF	TGTGCCAGCAGCTTTTCGAGCGGAACCTTCTACGAGCAGTACTTC
.	.	TRBJ1-2	TRBV14	CASSQQVNYGYTF	TGTGCCAGCAGCCAACAGGTTAACTATGGCTACACCTTC
.	.	TRBJ1-1	TRBV7-8	CASSLGRGNTEAFF	TGTGCCAGCAGCTTAGGTCGGGGGAACACTGAAGCTTTCTTT
.	.	TRBJ2-1	TRBV7-9	CASSLAVANYNEQFF	TGTGCCAGCAGCTTAGCAGTCGCGAACTACAATGAGCAGTTCTTC
TRBD1	.	TRBJ1-2	TRBV2	CATDSQGAYYGYTF	TGTGCCACCGATAGCCAGGGGGCTTACTATGGCTACACCTTC